Listed here are 16 T cell receptor beta chains from one sample, sequenced in a study of cytomegalovirus exposure and HLA in healthy donors. This PCR relied on a set of 60 Vbeta primers and 13 Jbeta primers. Measured with immunoSEQ multiplex PCR; TCRdb has only the in-frame clones, and not every one. The clone table shows around 75,000 clones, with the ten largest holding 4% to 5.5%. The material sequenced was PBMCs. The receptors come from a man aged 35 to 55 in good health and CMV-seronegative.

The chain recombines TRBV5-1 with TRBJ2-1; 10 bases map to TRBD2. This CDR3 has 15 amino acids. Per the germline V gene, CDR1 is SGHRS and CDR2 is YFSETQ. V shed 3 bases, J shed 8 bases, and the junction held 8 bases outside the gene matches. In nucleotides, the CDR3 is TGCGCCAGCAGCTCTACTAGCGGGGTGACACATGAGCAGTTCTTC. It encodes CASSSTSGVTHEQFF.

This sequence joins TRBV7-9 and TRBJ2-2; TRBD1 matches 7 bases. The CDR3 spans 14 residues. Trimming at V came to 5 bases and at J to 5 bases, leaving 5 bases not matched to a gene. Germline loops: CDR1 SEHNR, CDR2 FQNEAQ (reference sequence). Here the CDR3 reads CASSPTGSTGELFF. As DNA, the CDR3 is TGTGCCAGCAGCCCGACAGGGTCGACCGGGGAGCTGTTTTTT.

The chain combines TRBV19 with TRBJ1-2, with TRBD1 as a possible D gene (5 bases). V was trimmed by 2 bases and J by 2 bases, leaving 9 bases between them. Germline CDR1 LNHDA, CDR2 SQIVND (reference sequence). This CDR3 has 14 residues. CDR3 sequence: CASSISRQNYGYTF. In DNA, the CDR3 is TGTGCCAGTAGTATATCAAGACAGAACTATGGCTACACCTTC.

This chain uses TRBV6-1 with TRBJ2-5, with 7 nucleotides matching TRBD1. Germline loops: CDR1 MNHNS, CDR2 SASEGT. The junction had 8 bases not matched to a gene; V was cut back by 5 bases and J by 5 bases. The CDR3 length is 14 residues. CDR3 region: CASSHDRAGETQYF. The CDR3, as DNA: TGTGCCAGCAGTCACGACAGGGCGGGTGAGACCCAGTACTTC.

V usage is TRBV7-9 and J usage is TRBJ2-5; a possible D gene is TRBD2 (5 bases). The DNA matches TRBJ2-7 better at its end, which makes the J call doubtful. Per germline, CDR1 SEHNR and CDR2 FQNEAQ (reference sequence). This CDR3 contains 16 residues. The CDR3 here is CASSLDGLLGTYEQYF. Written as DNA, the CDR3 is TGTGCCAGCAGCTTAGACGGATTACTAGGCACCTACGAGCAGTACTTC.

The chain joins TRBV10-3 to TRBJ2-7, with 14 bases identical to TRBD2. The V gene's germline CDR1 is ENHRY and CDR2 SYGVKD. V was pared by 3 bases and J by 4 bases, with 2 bases of the junction left unmatched. The CDR3 has 15 residues. The CDR3 nucleotides read TGTGCCATCAGTGACCGGACTAGCGGGAGGTACGAGCAGTACTTC. This gives the protein CAISDRTSGRYEQYF.

The V call is TRBV2, the J call TRBJ2-7; TRBD1 matches at 7 bases. Germline CDR1 is SNHLY and CDR2 is FYNNEI. Trimming cost V 6 bases and J 4 bases; bases outside gene matches: 9. This CDR3 is built from 14 residues. This CDR3 is CASRSGTVIYEQYF. The CDR3 DNA follows: TGTGCCAGCAGATCCGGGACAGTAATTTACGAGCAGTACTTC.

The rearrangement links TRBV18 to TRBJ1-3; a possible D gene is TRBD1 (5 bases). The CDR3 spans 12 residues. V was shortened by 10 bases and J by 2 bases, with 9 bases between the two germline ends. Germline loops: CDR1 KGHSH, CDR2 LQKENI. The DNA of the CDR3 is TGTGCCACTTCAGGGCCTGGAAACACCATATATTTT. The encoded protein is CATSGPGNTIYF.

The chain employs TRBV7-2 and TRBJ2-7; maybe TRBD2 (6 bases). CDR1 is SGHTA, CDR2 FQGNSA, per germline. The CDR3 has 16 amino acids. Trimming left V 0 bases short and J 0 bases short, with 12 bases between. The CDR3 protein is CASSLASGGSSYEQYF. In nucleotides, the CDR3 is TGTGCCAGCAGCTTAGCAAGTGGGGGGAGCTCCTACGAGCAGTACTTC.

This chain joins TRBV30 and TRBJ2-3; 8 nucleotides line up with TRBD2. V dropped 7 bases and J dropped 5; count of bases not matched to a gene: 11. CDR1 GTSNPN and CDR2 SVGIG come from the germline V gene (reference sequence). The CDR3 is 14 residues long. The CDR3 region has the DNA TGTGCCTTACCCGTAGCGGGAACCCAAGATACGCAGTATTTT. Translated, it gives CALPVAGTQDTQYF.

This rearrangement joins TRBV6-6 to TRBJ1-5, with D possibly TRBD1 on 5 matching bases. Trimming removed 0 bases from V and 5 bases from J, with 8 bases in between. This CDR3 region has 14 residues. Germline lookup yields CDR1 MNHNY and CDR2 SVGAGI (reference sequence). The CDR3 protein is CASSYSGGDQPQHF. The CDR3 coding sequence is TGTGCCAGCAGTTACTCGGGGGGGGATCAGCCCCAGCATTTT.

This chain links TRBV6-6 with TRBJ1-1, with D maybe TRBD1 (6 bases). V lost 6 bases and J 2 bases, leaving 13 bases between the germline ends. CDR3 length: 14 residues. CDR1 is MNHNY, CDR2 SVGAGI, per germline (reference sequence). CDR3 sequence reads: CASSQGLANTEAFF. Here the CDR3 DNA reads TGTGCCAGCAGCCAGGGGTTGGCAAACACTGAAGCTTTCTTT.

The chain combines TRBV4-2 with TRBJ1-6; tentative D call: TRBD1 (6 bases). The CDR3 is made up of 15 amino acids. Trimming stripped 0 bases from V and 9 bases from J, with 12 bases between. The germline gives CDR1 LGHNA, CDR2 YNFKEQ. CDR3 DNA sequence: TGTGCCAGCAGCCAAGATAGAGGACAGCTTTCACCCCTCCACTTT. As protein: CASSQDRGQLSPLHF.

The chain recombines TRBV5-4 with TRBJ2-3, with TRBD2 identical over 7 bases. Germline V gene sequence: CDR1 SGHNT, CDR2 YYREEE (reference sequence). This CDR3 comprises 15 residues. V was clipped by 0 bases and J by 1 base; unmatched bases: 2. CDR3 residues: CASSLAGGGTDTQYF. The DNA of the CDR3 is TGTGCCAGCAGCTTGGCTGGGGGGGGCACAGATACGCAGTATTTT.

J is TRBJ2-4 and V is TRBV18; 7 bases match TRBD1. The V gene end was trimmed by 1 base and the J gene end by 3 bases; junction bases not matched to a gene: 6. The CDR3 length is 16 residues. Germline V gene sequence: CDR1 KGHSH, CDR2 LQKENI. CDR3 sequence (DNA): TGTGCCAGCTCACCACTCCCGCAGGGGGTCAAAAACATTCAGTACTTC. Its protein is CASSPLPQGVKNIQYF.

J is TRBJ2-1 and V is TRBV6-5; 10 nucleotides agree with TRBD2. Trimming removed 6 bases from V and 4 bases from J; junction bases left unmatched: 6. The CDR3 runs 15 residues. Germline CDR1 MNHEY, CDR2 SVGAGI. The CDR3 loop reads CASRRLAGDYNEQFF. DNA for the CDR3: TGTGCCAGCAGGCGCCTAGCGGGGGATTACAATGAGCAGTTCTTC.